This TCR beta chain is from a study of PD-1 blockade in classical Hodgkin lymphoma. Of note for this clone: Its specificity is unknown.

Germline V gene lookup returns CDR1 SEHNR and CDR2 FQNEAQ (reference sequence). V lost 5 bases and J 4 bases, leaving 21 bases between the germline ends. The CDR3 is made up of 16 amino acids. The time point here: cycle 4 day 1 (C4D1), after five to seven weeks of nivolumab. With no exception, relapse followed autologous stem cell transplantation in all patients, and brentuximab vedotin exposure varied. Profiled with immunoSEQ multiplex PCR; TCRdb holds only in-frame clones, not every one. The sample has around 45,000 clones, just under 80% seen once. Overall study findings and caveats: Unlike CD8+ TCR diversity, which did not rise significantly by C4D1, CD4+ TCR diversity did. Repertoire difference causes, possibly disease activity or prior therapy, remain undefined. It was reported that newly diagnosed patients had less baseline TCR diversity than healthy donors.

Sequencing was performed on peripheral blood mononuclear cells (PBMCs), taken before the fourth cycle of nivolumab. The genes are TRBV7-9 and TRBJ2-7, with D possibly matching TRBD1 (5 bases). The receptor was isolated from a human donor with classical Hodgkin lymphoma. CDR3 amino acids: CASSPPSRDKRYEQYF. The CDR3 DNA follows: TGTGCCAGCAGCCCCCCCTCCAGGGATAAAAGATACGAGCAGTACTTC.